This passage covers 10 T cell receptor beta chains from one sample sequenced in a study of blood T cell repertoires in COVID-19. Method: immunoSEQ multiplex PCR; TCRdb's copy keeps in-frame clones and lacks some. The table includes about 220,000 clones, 84% detected once. The sequenced sample was peripheral blood. The receptors originated from a woman aged 55-69 years who had recovered from COVID-19.

J is TRBJ2-7 and V is TRBV5-3; D possibly corresponds to TRBD1 (5 bases). TRBV5-3 is classed as an ORF, of uncertain function. V gave up 0 bases and J gave up 0 bases, with 10 bases separating them. The CDR3 totals 15 residues. The CDR3 nucleotides are TGTGCCAGAAGCTTGGATCAGGGATGCTCCTACGAGCAGTACTTC. Its translation is CARSLDQGCSYEQYF.

This clone has only one observation. CDR3 residues: CATSRDLQGDTEAFF. In DNA form, the CDR3 reads TGTGCCACCAGCAGAGATTTACAGGGGGACACTGAAGCTTTCTTT. The V gene is TRBV15, the J gene TRBJ1-1; 8 nucleotides match TRBD1. The ends lost 0 bases at V and 3 bases at J; junction bases unmatched: 3. Germline V gene sequence: CDR1 LNHNV, CDR2 YYDKDF (reference sequence). There are 15 residues in the CDR3.

This chain uses TRBV9 with TRBJ2-3; D unresolved. The CDR3 loop spans 14 amino acids. Trimming took 1 base from V and 4 from J, leaving 10 bases between them. The germline gives CDR1 SGDLS, CDR2 YYNGEE. CDR3 DNA sequence: TGTGCCAGCAGCGTATTCAGCGTCCCAGATACGCAGTATTTT. Protein: CASSVFSVPDTQYF.

Only a few counts were recorded for this clone. This rearrangement joins TRBV29-1 to TRBJ2-5, with 7 bases identical to TRBD2. The J segment lost 4 bases and the V segment lost 7 bases, leaving 12 bases of the junction unmatched. The V gene's germline CDR1 is SQVTM and CDR2 ANQGSEA. The CDR3 totals 14 residues. The CDR3 coding sequence is TGCAGCGCCGAGGGCGGCAGCGGGGTAGAGACCCAGTACTTC. Protein product: CSAEGGSGVETQYF. Together with reference TRBV29-1 and TRBJ2-5, the CDR3 gives the full variable domain: SAVISQKPSRDICQRGTSLTIQCQVDSQVTMMFWYRQQPGQSLTLIATANQGSEATYESGFVIDKFPISRPNLTFSTLTVSNMSPEDSSIYLCSAEGGSGVETQYFGPGTRLLVL.

V is TRBV19 and J is TRBJ1-2; 7 bases line up with TRBD1. After removal of 5 bases from V and 6 bases from J, the junction contained 9 bases not matched to a gene. The CDR3 spans 14 residues. The germline V gene has CDR1 LNHDA and CDR2 SQIVND (reference sequence). In DNA form, the CDR3 reads TGTGCCAGTAGTCCAAGGGGGCGCTGGAATGGCTACACCTTC. Residues: CASSPRGRWNGYTF.

This chain connects TRBV7-9 to TRBJ2-2, with TRBD1 identical over 7 bases. The germline V gene has CDR1 SEHNR and CDR2 FQNEAQ (reference sequence). The CDR3 contains 16 residues. Trimming removed 4 bases from V and 0 bases from J; junction bases left unmatched: 5. CDR3 coding DNA: TGTGCCAGCAGCTCCGGGACAGCTTCGAACACCGGGGAGCTGTTTTTT. It encodes CASSSGTASNTGELFF.

The chain carries TRBV18 and TRBJ1-2, with TRBD1 matching over 9 bases. The CDR3 length is 16 residues. CDR1 and CDR2 from the germline V gene are KGHSH and LQKENI. Trimming cost V 5 bases and J 3 bases; bases outside gene matches: 10. CDR3 in DNA: TGTGCCAGCTCATCAGAGACAGGGGGGTTGGACTATGGCTACACCTTC. As protein: CASSSETGGLDYGYTF. The full variable domain, completed using reference TRBV18 and TRBJ1-2, is NAGVMQNPRHLVRRRGQEARLRCSPMKGHSHVYWYRQLPEEGLKFMVYLQKENIIDESGMPKERFSAEFPKEGPSILRIQQVVRGDSAAYFCASSSETGGLDYGYTFGSGTRLTVV.

The chain couples TRBV5-4 to TRBJ2-3, with TRBD2 as a possible D gene (6 bases). V lost 0 bases to trimming and J lost 4 bases, with 18 bases between them. CDR1 is SGHNT, CDR2 YYREEE, per germline (reference sequence). CDR3 length: 17 residues. The CDR3 here is CASSLGGEGGIADTQYF. The CDR3 bases are TGTGCCAGCAGCTTGGGGGGGGAAGGTGGGATCGCAGATACGCAGTATTTT.

The chain is built from TRBV6-6 and TRBJ2-7; TRBD2 matches at 8 bases. Germline-derived CDR1 and CDR2 are MNHNY and SVGAGI (reference sequence). This CDR3 has 14 residues. The J segment lost 2 bases and the V segment lost 6 bases, leaving 6 bases of the junction unmatched. The CDR3 nucleotides are TGTGCCAGCAGATCCTTCGGGGGGGCCTACGAGCAGTACTTC. Its translation is CASRSFGGAYEQYF.

The chain links TRBV6-2 or TRBV6-3 to TRBJ2-7, with TRBD1 as a possible D gene (6 bases). V gave up 5 bases and J gave up 2 bases, with 10 bases separating them. The germline V gene has CDR1 MNHEY and CDR2 SVGEGT. The CDR3 contains 13 residues. The CDR3 DNA follows: TGTGCCAGCAGTAGGACAGCCCCCTACGAGCAGTACTTC. Translation gives CASSRTAPYEQYF.